The clone carrying this T cell receptor beta chain was detected a few times. Its target is unknown. TCRdb redid the calling of the 5' RACE reads with MiXCR, one entry per CDR3 protein. The sample holds about 340,000 distinct CDR3 sequences, under 15% seen once. This record belongs to a study of T cells after yellow fever vaccination. CDR1 SGHAT and CDR2 FQDESV come from the germline V gene (reference sequence). The CDR3 runs to 15 residues. V lost 2 bases to trimming and J lost 4 bases, with 11 bases between them. General observations from the study: Compared with primary, the secondary response was weaker and peaked at day 5, not 15.

The sequencing here drew on CD4+ T cells sorted from PBMCs, taken 15 days after the yellow fever booster vaccination. This sequence joins TRBV11-1 and TRBJ2-2; D is perhaps TRBD1 (5 bases). The sequence was obtained from a man younger than 35 who received the YFV17D yellow fever vaccine. The DNA for the CDR3 is TGTGCCAGCAGCTTATTAGGGGATCGCACCGGGGAGCTGTTTTTT. Translation gives CASSLLGDRTGELFF.